A single sample gave rise to the 27 T cell receptor beta chains below, sequenced in a study of blood T cell repertoires in COVID-19. TCRdb's table, derived via immunoSEQ multiplex PCR, lists solely in-frame clones and lacks some. The table has 73,000 or so clones, about 83% seen once; the top ten hold around 5%. The specimen sequenced was peripheral blood. Receptors originate from a man between 45 and 60 years old with active COVID-19.

The chain uses TRBV7-9 and TRBJ2-5; no definite D call. This CDR3 has 16 amino acids. The germline V and J ends were trimmed by 5 bases and 5 bases, with 21 bases remaining between them. CDR1 is SEHNR and CDR2 is FQNEAQ in the germline V gene (reference sequence). The CDR3 spells CASSIYSGSTGETQYF. The CDR3 DNA follows: TGTGCCAGCAGCATCTACTCCGGGTCCACCGGGGAGACCCAGTACTTC.

The chain employs TRBV7-2 and TRBJ2-5, with a possible D match to TRBD1 (6 bases). The length of the CDR3 is 16 residues. Per germline, CDR1 SGHTA and CDR2 FQGNSA. V lost 5 bases and J lost 1, with 17 bases in between. CDR3 region: CASSLRWTVGQETQYF. CDR3 sequence (DNA): TGTGCCAGCAGCCTAAGGTGGACAGTCGGCCAAGAGACCCAGTACTTC.

The chain recombines TRBV18 with TRBJ2-3; TRBD2 matches 9 bases. Germline V gives CDR1 KGHSH, CDR2 LQKENI. The CDR3 is 15 residues long. V was clipped by 6 bases and J by 6 bases; unmatched bases: 10. This chain's CDR3 is CASSPGLALDDTQYF. The DNA for the CDR3 is TGTGCCAGCTCGCCCGGACTAGCGCTCGACGATACGCAGTATTTT.

The chain is built from TRBV6-2 or TRBV6-3 and TRBJ1-1; 9 bases line up with TRBD1. Germline V gene sequence: CDR1 MNHEY, CDR2 SVGEGT. V shed 6 bases, J shed 11 bases, and the junction held 7 bases outside the gene matches. There are 12 residues in the CDR3. Here the CDR3 DNA reads TGTGCCAGCAGCTCCGGGACAGGGAAGGCTTTCTTT. Its translation: CASSSGTGKAFF.

The chain has TRBV2 and TRBJ1-1, with no clear D. Germline CDR1 reads SNHLY; CDR2 reads FYNNEI. The CDR3 is 14 residues long. V lost 6 bases, J lost 1 base, and 12 bases lay in between. The CDR3 DNA reads as TGTGCCAGCAGCCCGGGTCCCCGGAACACTGAAGCTTTCTTT. Translated: CASSPGPRNTEAFF.

The chain has TRBV11-2 and TRBJ1-1, with D uncertain. The CDR3 length is 13 residues. Per germline, CDR1 SGHAT and CDR2 FQNNGV. Trimming took off 5 bases at V and 0 bases at J, with 7 bases between the two ends. CDR3 in DNA: TGTGCCAGCAGCCCCTACTTGAACACTGAAGCTTTCTTT. As protein: CASSPYLNTEAFF.

The chain has TRBV13 and TRBJ1-6; 8 bases agree with TRBD1. With V trimmed by 0 bases and J by 9 bases, 10 bases remained unmatched. Germline-derived CDR1 and CDR2 are PRHDT and FYEKMQ (reference sequence). The CDR3 is made up of 17 amino acids. The CDR3 is CASSLGSRTGPGSPLHF. CDR3 nucleotides: TGTGCCAGCAGCTTAGGCAGTAGGACAGGGCCTGGTTCACCCCTCCACTTT. The entire variable domain, with the rest obtained from reference TRBV13 and TRBJ1-6, is as follows: AAGVIQSPRHLIKEKRETATLKCYPIPRHDTVYWYQQGPGQDPQFLISFYEKMQSDKGSIPDRFSAQQFSDYHSELNMSSLELGDSALYFCASSLGSRTGPGSPLHFGNGTRLTVT.

The chain recombines TRBV11-2 with TRBJ1-1; TRBD1 agrees at 8 bases. The CDR3 sequence is 13 residues long. Unmatched junction bases numbered 3, after V lost 4 bases and J lost 5 bases. In germline, CDR1 is SGHAT, CDR2 FQNNGV. CDR3 DNA: TGTGCCAGCAGCTCGCACAGGGGGACTGAAGCTTTCTTT. This encodes CASSSHRGTEAFF.

The chain couples TRBV29-1 to TRBJ2-5; the match to TRBD2 covers 7 bases. With 4 bases clipped from V and 5 bases from J, the junction kept 4 bases outside the gene matches. The germline V gene encodes CDR1 SQVTM and CDR2 ANQGSEA. This CDR3 spans 12 amino acids. The CDR3 sequence: CSVGRAGETQYF. The CDR3 DNA is TGCAGCGTTGGACGAGCGGGGGAGACCCAGTACTTC.

V is TRBV30 and J is TRBJ1-2; TRBD1 matches at 10 bases. Germline trimming cut 8 bases from V and 4 bases from J; bases unmatched to any gene: 4. CDR1 GTSNPN and CDR2 SVGIG come from the germline V gene (reference sequence). The CDR3 is 12 amino acids. The CDR3: CARRTGGYGYTF. As DNA, the CDR3 is TGTGCCCGTCGGACAGGGGGCTATGGCTACACCTTC.

The rearrangement joins TRBV6-2 or TRBV6-3 to TRBJ2-5; TRBD2 matches 8 bases. The germline V gene encodes CDR1 MNHEY and CDR2 SVGEGT. Trimming took 0 bases from V and 2 from J; bases not matched to a gene: 8. This CDR3 spans 17 amino acids. The CDR3 nucleotides read TGTGCCAGCAGTTACTCCGGCCGTCAGCGGGGGCAAGAGACCCAGTACTTC. This codes for CASSYSGRQRGQETQYF.

This clone was counted a single time. The chain uses TRBV7-9 and TRBJ2-1, with D unresolved. Looked up from germline, CDR1 is SEHNR and CDR2 is FQNEAQ (reference sequence). Trimming left V 2 bases short and J 10 bases short, with 12 bases between. This CDR3 contains 13 residues. The CDR3 nucleotides read TGTGCCAGCAGCTTAAGTCCAGAGGAGGAGCAGTTCTTC. Encoded protein: CASSLSPEEEQFF. Full variable domain (remainder filled in from reference TRBV7-9 and TRBJ2-1): DTGVSQNPRHKITKRGQNVTFRCDPISEHNRLYWYRQTLGQGPEFLTYFQNEAQLEKSRLLSDRFSAERPKGSFSTLEIQRTEQGDSAMYLCASSLSPEEEQFFGPGTRLTVL.

The chain uses TRBV18 and TRBJ1-2, with a weak D call TRBD1 (5 bases). This CDR3 is built from 17 residues. Looked up from germline, CDR1 is KGHSH and CDR2 is LQKENI. Trimming removed 3 bases at V and 2 bases at J, with 19 bases between. CDR3 coding DNA: TGTGCCAGCTCACCGGAGCCCCCGCAGGGTGGAAACTATGGCTACACCTTC. Residues: CASSPEPPQGGNYGYTF.

CDR3 loop: CASSHFTSNTGELFF. The CDR3 region has the DNA TGCGCCAGCAGCCACTTTACTAGTAACACCGGGGAGCTGTTTTTT. The V and J genes are TRBV4-3 and TRBJ2-2; perhaps TRBD2 as D (5 bases). The V gene lost 3 bases and the J gene lost 2 bases, with 10 bases spanning the gap. Germline V lookup: CDR1 LGHNA, CDR2 YSLEER. This CDR3 region has 15 residues.

There are a few counts of this clone. V is TRBV27 and J is TRBJ2-3; 9 bases are a match to TRBD1. The CDR3 consists of 19 residues. The V and J ends lost 0 bases and 8 bases, in that order; junction bases with no gene match: 18. Per germline, CDR1 MNHEY and CDR2 SMNVEV (reference sequence). The CDR3 reads CASSLSWTGVLALAGTQYF. CDR3 DNA sequence: TGTGCCAGCAGTTTATCTTGGACAGGGGTGTTAGCCTTAGCGGGTACGCAGTATTTT.

This clone was counted once. The V and J genes are TRBV5-5 and TRBJ2-3; D perhaps matches TRBD2 (6 bases). Germline CDR1 and CDR2: SGHKS and YYEKEE (reference sequence). This CDR3 contains 14 residues. Trimming cost V 0 bases and J 6 bases, with 11 bases left between them. CDR3 region: CASSLGGIKDTQYF. The CDR3 DNA follows: TGTGCCAGCAGCTTGGGCGGGATCAAGGATACGCAGTATTTT.

The rearrangement links TRBV28 to TRBJ2-2; D is ambiguous. V was clipped by 1 base and J by 1 base, with 4 bases between them. The CDR3 consists of 14 residues. CDR1 and CDR2 from the germline V gene are MDHEN and SYDVKM. CDR3 region: CASSLSRNTGELFF. Here the CDR3 DNA reads TGTGCCAGCAGTTTATCCAGGAACACCGGGGAGCTGTTTTTT.

V and J are TRBV24-1 and TRBJ2-3; 10 nucleotides line up with TRBD2. Trimming removed 3 bases from V and 5 bases from J; junction bases left unmatched: 7. CDR1 and CDR2 (germline): KGHDR, SFDVKD. This CDR3 is 16 amino acids long. The CDR3 nucleotides read TGTGCCACCAGTGATCAGCGGGGGGGCAATGTAGATACGCAGTATTTT. Protein sequence: CATSDQRGGNVDTQYF.

The chain has TRBV6-5 and TRBJ2-7; TRBD1 might be the D (5 bases). CDR3 length: 13 residues. Germline V lookup: CDR1 MNHEY, CDR2 SVGAGI. V lost 6 bases and J 0 bases, leaving 9 bases between the germline ends. The CDR3 spells CASRLTDSYEQYF. CDR3 bases: TGTGCCAGCAGATTGACAGACTCCTACGAGCAGTACTTC.

This rearrangement joins TRBV3-1 (or the pseudogene TRBV3-2) to TRBJ1-2; maybe TRBD1 (6 bases). The CDR3 spans 13 residues. Germline lookup yields CDR1 LGHDT and CDR2 YNNKEL (reference sequence). V was trimmed by 5 bases and J by 8 bases, leaving 15 bases between them. CDR3 loop: CASSVRGAQGYTF. CDR3 DNA: TGTGCCAGCAGCGTACGGGGGGCGCAAGGCTACACCTTC.

Worth noting for this clone: Compared with germline, one end of the junction differs, possibly owing to a read error. The chain uses TRBV5-5 and TRBJ1-3; no reliable D call. The CDR3 spans 14 residues. CDR1 and CDR2 from the germline V gene are SGHKS and YYEKEE (reference sequence). CDR3 protein: CASRLDPRGNTIYF. CDR3 nucleotide sequence: TGTGCCAGCAGATTGGACCCGAGAGGAAACACCATATATTTT.

This chain uses TRBV3-1 (or the pseudogene TRBV3-2) with TRBJ2-2; D is perhaps TRBD2 (6 bases). The germline CDR1 and CDR2 sequences are LGHDT and YNNKEL (reference sequence). CDR3 length: 15 amino acids. Trimming stripped 0 bases from V and 2 bases from J, with 7 bases between. CDR3 in amino acids: CASSQDGRNTGELFF. In DNA form, the CDR3 reads TGTGCCAGCAGCCAAGACGGGAGAAACACCGGGGAGCTGTTTTTT.

J is TRBJ2-4 and V is TRBV27, with TRBD2 matching 7 bases. CDR1 and CDR2 (germline): MNHEY, SMNVEV (reference sequence). V was pared by 6 bases and J by 9 bases, with 20 bases of the junction left unmatched. The CDR3 contains 17 residues. The chain's CDR3 is CASSLSPGTILRGIQYF. The CDR3 region has the DNA TGTGCCAGCAGCCTCTCTCCGGGGACTATACTGCGAGGCATTCAGTACTTC.

This clone was observed a few times. This chain connects TRBV7-2 to TRBJ2-1; TRBD2 matches at 11 bases. The ends lost 5 bases at V and 9 bases at J; junction bases unmatched: 18. Per germline, CDR1 SGHTA and CDR2 FQGNSA. This CDR3 is built from 18 residues. Here the CDR3 DNA reads TGTGCCAGCAGCCCAAAGGGGGAGAGAGCTAGCGGGAGGATTGAGCAGTTCTTC. Protein product: CASSPKGERASGRIEQFF.

This clone was observed a handful of times. The chain couples TRBV3-1 (or the pseudogene TRBV3-2) to TRBJ1-3; D is ambiguous. The CDR3 runs 15 residues. Germline CDR1 and CDR2: LGHDT and YNNKEL (reference sequence). V was cut by 5 bases and J by 0 bases, with 11 bases left in between. The CDR3 DNA follows: TGTGCCAGCAGCGGATGGGAGGGCTCTGGAAACACCATATATTTT. Its protein is CASSGWEGSGNTIYF.

Of note for this clone: The junction shows a germline mismatch at one end, possibly a read error. The chain has TRBV7-7 and TRBJ2-5; 16 positions agree with TRBD2. In germline, CDR1 is SSHAT, CDR2 FNYEAQ (reference sequence). The CDR3 consists of 16 residues. The chain's CDR3 is CASSSGLAGGQETQYF. CDR3 nucleotide sequence: TGTGCTAGCAGCTCGGGACTAGCGGGGGGGCAAGAGACCCAGTACTTC.

The rearrangement links TRBV7-3 to TRBJ1-2, with a tentative D call TRBD1 (5 bases). This CDR3 spans 13 amino acids. Per germline, CDR1 SGHTA and CDR2 FQGTGA. With 5 bases removed from V and 3 bases from J, the gap between germline ends came to 10 bases. In DNA, the CDR3 is TGTGCCAGCAGCCCTGGAGGGGACTATGGCTACACCTTC. It specifies CASSPGGDYGYTF. The full variable domain, in which reference TRBV7-3 and TRBJ1-2 provide the parts outside the CDR3, is GAGVSQTPSNKVTEKGKYVELRCDPISGHTALYWYRQSLGQGPEFLIYFQGTGAADDSGLPNDRFFAVRPEGSVSTLKIQRTERGDSAVYLCASSPGGDYGYTFGSGTRLTVV.